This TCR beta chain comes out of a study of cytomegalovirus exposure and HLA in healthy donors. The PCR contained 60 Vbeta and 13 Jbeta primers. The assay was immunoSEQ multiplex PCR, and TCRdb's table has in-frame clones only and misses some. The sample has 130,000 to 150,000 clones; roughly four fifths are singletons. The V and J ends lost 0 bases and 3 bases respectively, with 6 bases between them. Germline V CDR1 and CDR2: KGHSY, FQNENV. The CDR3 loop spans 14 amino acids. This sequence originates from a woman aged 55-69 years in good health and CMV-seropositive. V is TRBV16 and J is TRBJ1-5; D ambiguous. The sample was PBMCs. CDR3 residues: CASSQSANNQPQHF. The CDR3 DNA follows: TGTGCCAGCAGCCAATCGGCCAACAATCAGCCCCAGCATTTT.